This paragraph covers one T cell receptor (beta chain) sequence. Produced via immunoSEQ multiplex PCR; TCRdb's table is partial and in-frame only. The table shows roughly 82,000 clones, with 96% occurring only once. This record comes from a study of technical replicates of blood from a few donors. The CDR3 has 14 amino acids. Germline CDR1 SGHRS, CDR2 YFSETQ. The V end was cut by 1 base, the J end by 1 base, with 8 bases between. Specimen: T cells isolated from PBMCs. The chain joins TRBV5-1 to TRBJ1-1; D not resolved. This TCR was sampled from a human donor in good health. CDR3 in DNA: TGCGCCAGCAGCTTGAAATCGGGGAACACTGAAGCTTTCTTT. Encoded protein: CASSLKSGNTEAFF.